Below are 10 T cell receptor beta chains sequenced from a single sample in a study of shared clonotypes between healthy human individuals. Naive CD8 isolation took CD45RO-negative cells positively selected for CCR7 and excluded terminally differentiated effector memory CD45RA+ cells. Measured with immunoSEQ multiplex PCR; TCRdb has only the in-frame clones, and not every one. Seen here are approximately 650,000 clones, around 95% observed once, and the top ten hold 0.11%. Sequenced material: naive CD8+ T cells sorted from blood. The receptors shown here come from a woman in her thirties in good health.

V gene TRBV7-9 combines with J gene TRBJ1-4, with TRBD1 as a possible D gene (5 bases). CDR3 length: 16 residues. V was cut by 2 bases and J by 4 bases, with 14 bases left in between. CDR1 and CDR2 (germline): SEHNR, FQNEAQ (reference sequence). The CDR3 is CASSLQGRRLNEKLFF. For the CDR3, the DNA is TGTGCCAGCAGCTTACAGGGAAGGAGACTTAATGAAAAACTGTTTTTT.

The chain joins TRBV2 to TRBJ1-2; TRBD1 agrees at 7 bases. Germline V gene data show CDR1 as SNHLY and CDR2 as FYNNEI. Losses at the gene ends were 6 bases for V and 4 bases for J; bases not matched to a gene: 8. CDR3 length: 14 residues. The CDR3 DNA sequence: TGTGCCAGCAGCTCAAGGACAGGTAGCTATGGCTACACCTTC. It is translated as CASSSRTGSYGYTF.

This clone was seen more than once but under ten times. The chain combines TRBV28 with TRBJ2-7; no definite D call. From germline, CDR1 is MDHEN and CDR2 SYDVKM. This CDR3 comprises 12 residues. V dropped 4 bases and J dropped 0 bases, with 4 bases sitting between them. As DNA, the CDR3 is TGTGCCAGCAGTTGGGGCTCCTACGAGCAGTACTTC. Amino acid sequence: CASSWGSYEQYF.

The CDR3: CASSSTYSDEQYF. The CDR3 region has the DNA TGTGCCAGTAGTAGTACCTACAGCGACGAGCAGTACTTC. The gene calls are TRBV19 and TRBJ2-7, with D unresolved. Trimming cost V 4 bases and J 5 bases, with 12 bases left between them. Per the germline V gene, CDR1 is LNHDA and CDR2 is SQIVND (reference sequence). This CDR3 is built from 13 residues.

The chain carries TRBV9 and TRBJ2-2; D might be TRBD2 (5 bases). The germline V and J ends were trimmed by 4 bases and 1 base, with 23 bases remaining between them. Germline V gene sequence: CDR1 SGDLS, CDR2 YYNGEE. The CDR3 covers 19 residues. This CDR3 is CASSTNPSYLAENTGELFF. CDR3 in DNA: TGTGCCAGCAGCACAAATCCCTCTTATCTAGCAGAGAACACCGGGGAGCTGTTTTTT.

The J gene is TRBJ2-1, the V gene TRBV28; D is ambiguous. CDR3 size: 13 residues. Trimming took off 8 bases at V and 6 bases at J, with 14 bases between the two ends. The V gene's germline CDR1 is MDHEN and CDR2 SYDVKM. CDR3 sequence: CASAGLATNEQFF. DNA of the CDR3: TGTGCCAGCGCTGGCCTTGCCACCAATGAGCAGTTCTTC.

This rearrangement joins TRBV11-2 to TRBJ2-4, with D maybe TRBD1 (5 bases). Trimming took 5 bases from V and 9 from J, leaving 11 bases between them. This CDR3 comprises 12 residues. Germline CDR1 reads SGHAT; CDR2 reads FQNNGV. Written as DNA, the CDR3 is TGTGCCAGCAGCCGGCCCCAGGGCATTCAGTACTTC. Amino acids: CASSRPQGIQYF.

The V call is TRBV4-1, the J call TRBJ2-3; D might be TRBD2 (5 bases). CDR1 and CDR2 from the germline V gene are MGHRA and YSYEKL. The CDR3 consists of 14 residues. The V gene lost 3 bases and the J gene lost 4 bases, with 11 bases spanning the gap. CDR3 nucleotides: TGCGCCAGCAGCCATTCTGCGGAGGCAGATACGCAGTATTTT. This codes for CASSHSAEADTQYF.

The gene calls are TRBV7-8 and TRBJ2-7; D gene ambiguous. Germline V gives CDR1 SGHVS, CDR2 FQNEAQ. The CDR3 contains 13 residues. The V end lost 4 bases, the J end lost 1 base, and 8 bases lay between the germline ends. This chain's CDR3 is CASSSPGSYEQYF. The CDR3 DNA follows: TGTGCCAGCAGCTCTCCCGGTTCCTACGAGCAGTACTTC.

The rearrangement links TRBV2 to TRBJ2-1; 9 positions agree with TRBD2. The germline gives CDR1 SNHLY, CDR2 FYNNEI. V gave up 8 bases and J gave up 4 bases; unmatched junction bases: 3. The CDR3 is 13 residues long. For the CDR3, the DNA is TGTGCCAGCGGTAGCGGGGGATACAATGAGCAGTTCTTC. It yields the protein CASGSGGYNEQFF.